Listed here are 30 T cell receptor beta chains from one sample, sequenced in a study of T-cell memory formation after mild COVID-19. TCRdb independently ran MiXCR on the 5' RACE reads; one entry per CDR3 protein. Of 150,000 to 200,000 distinct CDR3 sequences in the sample, around a tenth were seen once. Sequencing used PBMCs or a T cell subset sorted from them (not recorded which). All receptors derive from a man aged 18 to 29 who had mild COVID-19 (a few samples of this study predate the infection). Cell type and time point are not known.

With regard to this clonotype: One end of the junction varies from germline; a read error may be responsible. The chain couples TRBV20-1 to TRBJ2-7; D is possibly TRBD2 (6 bases). Per the germline V gene, CDR1 is DFQATT and CDR2 is SNEGSKA (reference sequence). This CDR3 comprises 13 residues. CDR3 amino acids: CSARDFKSSEQYF. For the CDR3, the DNA is TGCAGTGCTCGGGACTTCAAGTCCTCCGAGCAGTACTTC.

This clonotype was recorded many times. The chain uses TRBV2 and TRBJ2-7, with a weak D call TRBD1 (5 bases). There are 11 residues in the CDR3. CDR1 and CDR2 from the germline V gene are SNHLY and FYNNEI. Trimming shortened V by 4 bases and J by 8 bases, and 9 bases separated the two germline ends. The chain's CDR3 is CASSADKQQYV. In DNA, the CDR3 is TGTGCCAGCAGTGCGGACAAGCAGCAGTACGTC.

This clonotype was counted only a few times. The J gene is TRBJ2-1, the V gene TRBV11-2; D possibly corresponds to TRBD2 (6 bases). Between the trimmed V and J ends, which lost 1 base and 8 bases, there was a span of 9 bases. Germline V gives CDR1 SGHAT, CDR2 FQNNGV. CDR3 length: 13 amino acids. The CDR3 reads CASSLVAVDEQFF. In DNA, the CDR3 is TGTGCCAGCAGCTTAGTAGCGGTGGATGAGCAGTTCTTC.

This clonotype was seen a handful of times. The gene calls are TRBV10-3 and TRBJ2-3, with D tentatively TRBD2 (7 bases). From germline, CDR1 is ENHRY and CDR2 SYGVKD. The CDR3 sequence is 15 residues long. V shed 2 bases and J shed 9 bases, with 18 bases lying between them. The CDR3 protein is CAISERGGTMNTQYF. DNA for the CDR3: TGTGCCATCAGTGAGAGGGGGGGAACAATGAACACGCAGTATTTT.

This rearrangement joins TRBV12-3 or TRBV12-4 to TRBJ1-6; no definite D call. The CDR3 consists of 14 residues. The V end was cut by 6 bases, the J end by 10 bases, with 16 bases between. CDR3 region: CASSRERLGSPLHF. CDR3 DNA: TGTGCCAGCAGCCGGGAGCGGTTGGGGTCACCCCTCCACTTT.

The rearrangement links TRBV9 to TRBJ2-1; D remains unclear. The V end was cut by 0 bases, the J end by 7 bases, with 5 bases between. Germline V gene data show CDR1 as SGDLS and CDR2 as YYNGEE. The CDR3 extends over 12 amino acids. The CDR3 region is CASSVDTNEQFF. In DNA, the CDR3 is TGTGCCAGCAGCGTAGATACGAATGAGCAGTTCTTC.

The table lists this clonotype with a few counts. The chain has TRBV20-1 and TRBJ1-4; TRBD1 is a possible D gene (6 bases). Germline values: CDR1 DFQATT, CDR2 SNEGSKA (reference sequence). Trimming took 3 bases from V and 6 from J, leaving 11 bases between them. The CDR3 consists of 13 residues. The CDR3 region is CSASGRGDEKLFF. DNA of the CDR3: TGCAGTGCTAGTGGCAGGGGTGATGAAAAACTGTTTTTT.

This clonotype was observed a few times. V and J are TRBV5-5 and TRBJ1-1, with D tentatively TRBD1 (6 bases). Trimming pared 1 base from V and 10 bases from J, leaving 20 bases between. This CDR3 is built from 15 residues. CDR1 is SGHKS, CDR2 YYEKEE, per germline (reference sequence). The CDR3 DNA reads as TGTGCCAGCAGCTTGTTGGGACACGACTTACAGGGAGCTTTCTTT. This translates into CASSLLGHDLQGAFF.

This clonotype was seen at least ten times. V is TRBV2 and J is TRBJ2-1; the D gene is possibly TRBD1 (5 bases). Trimming removed 7 bases at V and 5 bases at J, with 9 bases between. CDR3 length equals 12 residues. Germline CDR1 and CDR2: SNHLY and FYNNEI. For the CDR3, the DNA is TGTGCCAGCATACGGACAAACAATGAGCAGTTCTTC. This codes for CASIRTNNEQFF.

This chain joins TRBV18 and TRBJ1-3; TRBD1 matches at 9 bases. With 6 bases clipped from V and 0 bases from J, the junction kept 9 bases outside the gene matches. Germline CDR1 is KGHSH and CDR2 is LQKENI. The CDR3 is made up of 17 amino acids. CDR3 sequence (DNA): TGTGCCAGCTCGCCGGAACAGGGGGCTGTCTCTGGAAACACCATATATTTT. It encodes CASSPEQGAVSGNTIYF.

This clonotype has only a few counts. V and J are TRBV5-4 and TRBJ1-1; the match to TRBD1 covers 9 bases. Germline trimming cut 3 bases from V and 5 bases from J; bases unmatched to any gene: 11. The CDR3 contains 16 residues. Germline values: CDR1 SGHNT, CDR2 YYREEE (reference sequence). The CDR3 loop reads CASSWGTGTLGTEAFF. For the CDR3, the DNA is TGTGCCAGCAGCTGGGGGACAGGGACGTTAGGGACTGAAGCTTTCTTT.

This clonotype has ten or more counts. The rearrangement joins TRBV20-1 to TRBJ2-7; 7 nucleotides align to TRBD1. Per germline, CDR1 DFQATT and CDR2 SNEGSKA (reference sequence). Trimming took 2 bases from V and 2 from J; bases not matched to a gene: 6. The CDR3 spans 14 residues. Here the CDR3 reads CSARPQGLTYEQYF. For the CDR3, the DNA is TGCAGTGCTAGACCACAGGGGTTGACCTACGAGCAGTACTTC.

This sequence joins TRBV27 and TRBJ1-1; D gene unclear. CDR3 length equals 15 residues. Germline V gives CDR1 MNHEY, CDR2 SMNVEV (reference sequence). Deletions cut 1 base from V and 0 bases from J, with 9 bases between. As DNA, the CDR3 is TGTGCCAGCAGTTTATTCGGACGGATGAACACTGAAGCTTTCTTT. Its protein is CASSLFGRMNTEAFF.

This clonotype has only a few counts. The chain is built from TRBV9 and TRBJ2-3; D uncertain. V was trimmed by 4 bases and J by 2 bases, leaving 8 bases between them. The CDR3 runs to 13 residues. Germline V gene sequence: CDR1 SGDLS, CDR2 YYNGEE. DNA for the CDR3: TGTGCCAGCAGCCAAGGGATCACAGATACGCAGTATTTT. It yields the protein CASSQGITDTQYF.

The rearrangement links TRBV11-2 to TRBJ2-5; D is perhaps TRBD1 (6 bases). Germline values: CDR1 SGHAT, CDR2 FQNNGV. The V and J ends lost 4 bases and 10 bases respectively, with 19 bases between them. This CDR3 has 14 residues. CDR3 protein: CASSSLRAEGHQYF. CDR3 bases: TGTGCCAGCAGCTCACTCCGCGCCGAGGGACACCAGTACTTC. The whole variable domain, filled in from reference TRBV11-2 and TRBJ2-5, reads EAGVAQSPRYKIIEKRQSVAFWCNPISGHATLYWYQQILGQGPKLLIQFQNNGVVDDSQLPKDRFSAERLKGVDSTLKIQPAKLEDSAVYLCASSSLRAEGHQYFGPGTRLLVL.

J is TRBJ2-2 and V is TRBV7-2, with D possibly being TRBD2 (6 bases). Germline CDR1 and CDR2: SGHTA and FQGNSA. The germline V and J ends were trimmed by 5 bases and 6 bases, with 10 bases remaining between them. CDR3 length equals 13 residues. DNA for the CDR3: TGTGCCAGCAGCGTACGGAGGGCCGGGGAGCTGTTTTTT. It is translated as CASSVRRAGELFF.

This clonotype was observed a handful of times. The CDR3 sequence: CASSSQGTSGILTLHF. DNA for the CDR3: TGCGCCAGCAGCTCCCAGGGTACCTCTGGGATTTTGACCCTCCACTTT. The gene calls are TRBV5-1 and TRBJ1-6; tentative D call: TRBD1 (5 bases). CDR1 and CDR2 from the germline V gene are SGHRS and YFSETQ. This CDR3 comprises 16 residues. With 3 bases removed from V and 14 bases from J, the gap between germline ends came to 24 bases.

This clonotype appeared many times. The gene calls are TRBV5-1 and TRBJ2-5; 12 positions match TRBD2. From germline, CDR1 is SGHRS and CDR2 YFSETQ. V dropped 7 bases and J dropped 5; count of bases not matched to a gene: 9. CDR3 length: 15 residues. In DNA form, the CDR3 reads TGCGCCAGCTCGGAGACTAGCGGGGGAATCGAGACCCAGTACTTC. Its translation: CASSETSGGIETQYF.

This clonotype was counted between two and nine times. Being one base from a much bigger clone, this may be a read error. Written as DNA, the CDR3 is TGTGCCAGCAGCTTAGAGATGGATCAGCCCCAGCATTTT. Amino acid sequence: CASSLEMDQPQHF. This chain uses TRBV7-2 with TRBJ1-5; D gene ambiguous. V was pared by 1 base and J by 5 bases, with 6 bases between. This CDR3 comprises 13 residues. Germline V CDR1 and CDR2: SGHTA, FQGNSA.

This clonotype has just a few counts. The chain recombines TRBV7-2 with TRBJ2-4; TRBD1 aligns across 8 bases. Germline V gene sequence: CDR1 SGHTA, CDR2 FQGNSA. Germline trimming cut 3 bases from V and 12 bases from J; bases unmatched to any gene: 13. This CDR3 has 15 residues. CDR3 amino acids: CASSFSQGAPSNQYF. The CDR3 nucleotides are TGTGCCAGCAGCTTCTCGCAGGGGGCGCCAAGCAATCAGTACTTC.

In its sample, this clonotype was seen many times. This chain links TRBV6-5 with TRBJ2-3; D perhaps matches TRBD2 (5 bases). Germline V lookup: CDR1 MNHEY, CDR2 SVGAGI. The CDR3 length is 12 residues. The V gene lost 2 bases and the J gene lost 6 bases, with 6 bases spanning the gap. CDR3 in DNA: TGTGCCAGCAGTTACAGAGGGGATACGCAGTATTTT. It is translated as CASSYRGDTQYF.

This clonotype has more than one count but fewer than ten. CDR3 region: CASSLAGDRGSPLHF. CDR3 nucleotide sequence: TGTGCCAGCAGCTTAGCGGGGGACAGGGGATCACCCCTCCACTTT. V and J are TRBV7-2 and TRBJ1-6; TRBD1 matches at 10 bases. V gave up 0 bases and J gave up 10 bases; unmatched junction bases: 3. The CDR3 length is 15 residues. The V gene's germline CDR1 is SGHTA and CDR2 FQGNSA.

This clonotype came up a few times. The chain is built from TRBV5-4 and TRBJ2-5; TRBD2 agrees at 9 bases. The CDR3 consists of 15 residues. In germline, CDR1 is SGHNT, CDR2 YYREEE (reference sequence). The ends lost 4 bases at V and 2 bases at J; junction bases unmatched: 6. CDR3 sequence (DNA): TGTGCCAGCAGCGCAGAGACTAGCGGACAAGAGACCCAGTACTTC. This sequence encodes CASSAETSGQETQYF.

The rearrangement uses TRBV20-1 and TRBJ1-1; D is possibly TRBD1 (6 bases). Per germline, CDR1 DFQATT and CDR2 SNEGSKA (reference sequence). The V and J ends lost 3 bases and 10 bases respectively, with 12 bases between them. CDR3 length equals 11 residues. CDR3 nucleotides: TGCAGTGCTAGCAAGTCGACAGGAGCTTTCTTT. Amino acid sequence: CSASKSTGAFF.

The V gene is TRBV12-3 or TRBV12-4, the J gene TRBJ2-4; D perhaps matches TRBD2 (7 bases). This CDR3 is 16 amino acids long. Trimming removed 2 bases from V and 1 base from J, with 12 bases in between. The CDR3 region is CASSLTAGAAKNIQYF. The CDR3 nucleotides read TGTGCCAGCAGTTTAACGGCGGGGGCGGCCAAAAACATTCAGTACTTC.

This clonotype showed up just a few times. For the CDR3, the DNA is TGTGCCAGCAGCCAAGGGAGACGACTAGCGGGAGGCCGGGAGACCCAGTACTTC. Its translation: CASSQGRRLAGGRETQYF. The rearrangement uses TRBV3-1 and TRBJ2-5, with 13 bases aligning to TRBD2. V shed 1 base and J 5 bases; nucleotides not matched to a gene: 10. Germline V gene data show CDR1 as LGHDT and CDR2 as YNNKEL (reference sequence). There are 18 residues in the CDR3.

This clonotype was observed a handful of times. This chain connects TRBV7-8 to TRBJ2-3, with D maybe TRBD2 (5 bases). Per germline, CDR1 SGHVS and CDR2 FQNEAQ. V dropped 3 bases and J dropped 0 bases, with 13 bases sitting between them. The CDR3 sequence is 16 residues long. Here the CDR3 reads CASSLRRLLSTDTQYF. CDR3 coding DNA: TGTGCCAGCAGCTTGAGGAGGCTCCTAAGCACAGATACGCAGTATTTT.

This clonotype has just a few counts. The chain joins TRBV27 to TRBJ1-1; no reliable D call. The CDR3 runs 15 residues. V lost 4 bases and J lost 0, with 12 bases in between. From germline, CDR1 is MNHEY and CDR2 SMNVEV (reference sequence). The CDR3: CASSSPRSMNTEAFF. CDR3 sequence (DNA): TGTGCCAGCAGTTCCCCCCGTAGCATGAACACTGAAGCTTTCTTT.

J is TRBJ1-1 and V is TRBV11-2; D is uncertain. The V gene's germline CDR1 is SGHAT and CDR2 FQNNGV. The CDR3 is 13 amino acids. Deletions cut 4 bases from V and 3 bases from J, with 9 bases between. In nucleotides, the CDR3 is TGTGCCAGCAGCTCAGAGAGGTACACTGAAGCTTTCTTT. Amino acids: CASSSERYTEAFF.

This clonotype came up a few times. This rearrangement joins TRBV4-3 to TRBJ1-2; D not resolved. The V gene lost 3 bases and the J gene lost 4 bases, with 12 bases spanning the gap. Germline CDR1 LGHNA, CDR2 YSLEER. This CDR3 region has 14 residues. Here the CDR3 DNA reads TGCGCCAGCAGCCACGCCGGACGTGCCTATGGCTACACCTTC. Translation gives CASSHAGRAYGYTF.